These 30 T cell receptor beta chains originate from one sample sequenced in a study of early T cells in non-severe SARS-CoV-2 infection. TCRdb re-called the 5' RACE reads through MiXCR, storing one row per CDR3 protein. The table lists around 81,000 distinct CDR3 sequences, more than 13% of them singletons. Sequencing was carried out using whole blood. These receptors all come from an adult who was a healthcare worker with PCR-confirmed SARS-CoV-2 infection or an uninfected control (not recorded which).

The CDR3 coding sequence is TGTGCCAGCAGCTTGGCCGACAGGGGATATGGCTACACCTTC. Protein product: CASSLADRGYGYTF. The rearrangement uses TRBV5-6 and TRBJ1-2; 8 bases fit TRBD1. The germline gives CDR1 SGHDT, CDR2 YYEEEE. The V and J ends lost 0 bases and 5 bases, in that order; junction bases with no gene match: 3. The CDR3 is 14 residues long.

The genes are TRBV6-5 and TRBJ2-5; unclear D gene. CDR3 size: 16 residues. Germline V gives CDR1 MNHEY, CDR2 SVGAGI. V dropped 2 bases and J dropped 0 bases, with 13 bases sitting between them. For the CDR3, the DNA is TGTGCCAGCAGTTACCACCACCGTGGGGACCAAGAGACCCAGTACTTC. It translates to CASSYHHRGDQETQYF.

In its sample, this clonotype was seen a few times. The chain is built from TRBV7-2 and TRBJ2-1, with D perhaps being TRBD1 or TRBD2 (5 bases each). CDR1 and CDR2 (germline): SGHTA, FQGNSA. The CDR3 totals 15 residues. Trimming left V 1 base short and J 5 bases short, with 12 bases between. The CDR3: CASSLVWDPNNEQFF. In nucleotides, the CDR3 is TGTGCCAGCAGCTTAGTTTGGGACCCCAACAATGAGCAGTTCTTC.

This CDR3 reads CASSGNRDTYEQYF. CDR3 nucleotides: TGTGCCAGCTCAGGTAACAGGGATACCTACGAGCAGTACTTC. The chain has TRBV18 and TRBJ2-7, with D possibly TRBD1 on 6 matching bases. The length of the CDR3 is 14 residues. Germline CDR1 KGHSH, CDR2 LQKENI. Trimming took off 5 bases at V and 2 bases at J, with 13 bases between the two ends.

The CDR3 protein is CASSPLRWSNRGTYGYTF. The CDR3 DNA is TGTGCCAGCAGCCCCCTCAGATGGTCCAACAGGGGGACCTATGGCTACACCTTC. The chain combines TRBV5-6 with TRBJ1-2, with 8 bases lining up with TRBD1. The CDR3 is 18 amino acids. Unmatched junction bases numbered 18, after V lost 4 bases and J lost 4 bases. Germline-derived CDR1 and CDR2 are SGHDT and YYEEEE.

This chain connects TRBV2 to TRBJ2-1, with TRBD2 matching over 8 bases. Germline V CDR1 and CDR2: SNHLY, FYNNEI. Trimming cost V 8 bases and J 5 bases; bases outside gene matches: 11. The CDR3 is 15 amino acids. The CDR3 nucleotides are TGTGCCAGCTGTCGGGCGGGGGGTACGAACAATGAGCAGTTCTTC. The encoded protein is CASCRAGGTNNEQFF.

This clonotype was seen repeatedly, ten times or more. The chain carries TRBV5-1 and TRBJ2-1; D perhaps matches TRBD1 (6 bases). The germline gives CDR1 SGHRS, CDR2 YFSETQ. The CDR3 length is 16 residues. V lost 0 bases and J lost 3, with 13 bases in between. This CDR3 is CASSLGVRDIYNEQFF. The DNA for the CDR3 is TGCGCCAGCAGCTTGGGAGTCCGGGACATCTACAATGAGCAGTTCTTC.

This clonotype was detected only a few times. The rearrangement links TRBV7-3 to TRBJ1-2; 8 bases align to TRBD1. The CDR3 has 13 amino acids. Trimming cost V 2 bases and J 7 bases; bases outside gene matches: 3. Germline CDR1 SGHTA, CDR2 FQGTGA. CDR3 sequence reads: CASSLDRGFGYTF. The CDR3 bases are TGTGCCAGCAGCTTAGACAGGGGATTTGGCTACACCTTC.

In its sample, this clonotype was seen once. The chain recombines TRBV28 with TRBJ1-5; weak D call: TRBD1 (5 bases). The CDR3 is 15 residues long. The V gene's germline CDR1 is MDHEN and CDR2 SYDVKM. Trimming cost V 2 bases and J 5 bases, with 13 bases left between them. CDR3 bases: TGTGCCAGCAGTTTAGTCTCGCAGGGTTATCAGCCCCAGCATTTT. This encodes CASSLVSQGYQPQHF.

This clonotype was seen only a few times. V and J are TRBV30 and TRBJ2-2; D perhaps matches TRBD1 (6 bases). The V gene's germline CDR1 is GTSNPN and CDR2 SVGIG (reference sequence). Between the trimmed V and J ends, which lost 4 bases and 2 bases, there was a span of 14 bases. The CDR3 has 15 amino acids. CDR3 sequence (DNA): TGTGCCTGGACCGAGGGGACAACCAACACCGGGGAGCTGTTTTTT. Translating gives CAWTEGTTNTGELFF. The entire variable domain, with the rest obtained from reference TRBV30 and TRBJ2-2, is as follows: SQTIHQWPATLVQPVGSPLSLECTVEGTSNPNLYWYRQAAGRGLQLLFYSVGIGQISSEVPQNLSASRPQDRQFILSSKKLLLSDSGFYLCAWTEGTTNTGELFFGEGSRLTVL.

The sample holds a few counts of this clonotype. CDR3 sequence (DNA): TGTGCCAGTAGTATAACTGGGGCGAAGGACGAGCAGTACTTC. It yields the protein CASSITGAKDEQYF. The V call is TRBV19, the J call TRBJ2-7, with D possibly matching TRBD1 (5 bases). V gave up 2 bases and J gave up 5 bases, with 13 bases separating them. Germline-derived CDR1 and CDR2 are LNHDA and SQIVND (reference sequence). CDR3 length equals 14 residues.

The gene calls are TRBV6-5 and TRBJ2-3; 10 bases are shared with TRBD2. This CDR3 has 16 amino acids. Germline V CDR1 and CDR2: MNHEY, SVGAGI. The CDR3 DNA reads as TGTTCGGCTGCTAGCGGGGGCCGCACGGCGGGAGATACGCAGTATTTT. Translating it yields CSAASGGRTAGDTQYF.

V gene TRBV20-1 combines with J gene TRBJ2-1; 13 bases fit TRBD2. V trimming: 1 base; J trimming: 8 bases; junction bases outside the gene matches: 2. CDR1 and CDR2 from the germline V gene are DFQATT and SNEGSKA (reference sequence). CDR3 size: 14 residues. The CDR3 bases are TGCAGTGCTAGAGGGACTAGCGGGGGAGATGAGCAGTTCTTC. This sequence encodes CSARGTSGGDEQFF.

This clonotype was found a few times. The chain has TRBV6-2 or TRBV6-3 and TRBJ2-2; 9 bases fit TRBD2. CDR3 length: 14 residues. Losses at the gene ends were 10 bases for V and 4 bases for J; bases not matched to a gene: 7. CDR1 is MNHEY, CDR2 SVGEGT, per germline. CDR3 amino acids: CATAGGRSTGELFF. The CDR3 DNA reads as TGTGCCACCGCGGGGGGGAGGAGCACCGGGGAGCTGTTTTTT.

In its sample, this clonotype was seen many times. The chain is built from TRBV18 and TRBJ2-5; D not resolved. V gave up 3 bases and J gave up 0 bases, with 2 bases separating them. Germline V gene lookup returns CDR1 KGHSH and CDR2 LQKENI. This CDR3 contains 12 residues. CDR3 amino acids: CASSPYQETQYF. Written as DNA, the CDR3 is TGTGCCAGCTCACCGTACCAAGAGACCCAGTACTTC.

V usage is TRBV7-6 and J usage is TRBJ2-2, with 8 nucleotides matching TRBD1. The trim removed 1 base at V and 7 bases at J, leaving 11 bases unmatched. There are 17 residues in the CDR3. CDR1 and CDR2 from the germline V gene are SGHVS and FNYEAQ. CDR3 region: CASSLERTGSYIGELFF. CDR3 DNA: TGTGCCAGCAGCTTAGAGAGGACAGGGAGTTATATCGGGGAGCTGTTTTTT. The complete variable domain, with remaining parts taken from reference TRBV7-6 and TRBJ2-2, reads GAGVSQSPRYKVTKRGQDVALRCDPISGHVSLYWYRQALGQGPEFLTYFNYEAQQDKSGLPNDRFSAERPEGSISTLTIQRTEQRDSAMYRCASSLERTGSYIGELFFGEGSRLTVL.

J is TRBJ2-7 and V is TRBV5-1; TRBD1 aligns across 9 bases. This CDR3 is built from 14 residues. V shed 2 bases and J 4 bases; nucleotides not matched to a gene: 4. Germline CDR1 and CDR2: SGHRS and YFSETQ. CDR3 DNA sequence: TGCGCCAGCAGCTTAGGGACAGGGCCTTACGAGCAGTACTTC. It codes for CASSLGTGPYEQYF.

The V call is TRBV28, the J call TRBJ2-6, with 9 positions matching TRBD1. Germline V lookup: CDR1 MDHEN, CDR2 SYDVKM. Losses at the gene ends were 5 bases for V and 0 bases for J; bases not matched to a gene: 11. The CDR3 consists of 19 residues. CDR3: CASSPTGGRLISGANVLTF. In DNA, the CDR3 is TGTGCCAGCAGTCCCACAGGGGGCAGGTTGATCTCTGGGGCCAACGTCCTGACTTTC.

This clonotype was seen more than once but under ten times. This chain uses TRBV29-1 with TRBJ2-4; D ambiguous. The CDR3 loop spans 14 amino acids. V lost 7 bases, J lost 0 bases, and 13 bases lay in between. Germline V gene sequence: CDR1 SQVTM, CDR2 ANQGSEA. CDR3 residues: CSAREALAKNIQYF. The CDR3 DNA reads TGCAGCGCCCGCGAGGCGCTAGCCAAAAACATTCAGTACTTC. The variable domain in full, with the rest retrieved from reference TRBV29-1 and TRBJ2-4, is SAVISQKPSRDICQRGTSLTIQCQVDSQVTMMFWYRQQPGQSLTLIATANQGSEATYESGFVIDKFPISRPNLTFSTLTVSNMSPEDSSIYLCSAREALAKNIQYFGAGTRLSVL.

This clonotype was found a few times. The chain recombines TRBV5-1 with TRBJ2-7, with 14 bases identical to TRBD2. The CDR3 covers 16 residues. The V segment lost 7 bases and the J segment 5 bases; nucleotides outside the gene matches: 11. The germline gives CDR1 SGHRS, CDR2 YFSETQ. DNA for the CDR3: TGCGCCAGCTCCTCGACTAGCGGGGGGGCCCACCACGAGCAGTACTTC. Residues: CASSSTSGGAHHEQYF.

This clonotype occurred a few times. The rearrangement joins TRBV12-3 or TRBV12-4 to TRBJ2-3; D is undetermined. The CDR3 is 15 residues long. The V gene lost 2 bases and the J gene lost 4 bases, with 13 bases spanning the gap. CDR3 bases: TGTGCCAGCAGTTTATGGGCGGTCGAAGCAGATACGCAGTATTTT. It codes for CASSLWAVEADTQYF.

This clonotype was counted only a few times. J is TRBJ2-3 and V is TRBV5-4; possible D gene TRBD2, 6 bases. Germline values: CDR1 SGHNT, CDR2 YYREEE (reference sequence). The germline V and J ends were trimmed by 4 bases and 4 bases, with 13 bases remaining between them. This CDR3 is 14 amino acids long. CDR3 region: CASSPGLTSDTQYF. DNA for the CDR3: TGTGCCAGCAGCCCGGGACTGACCTCAGATACGCAGTATTTT. The variable domain in full, with the rest retrieved from reference TRBV5-4 and TRBJ2-3, is ETGVTQSPTHLIKTRGQQVTLRCSSQSGHNTVSWYQQALGQGPQFIFQYYREEENGRGNFPPRFSGLQFPNYSSELNVNALELDDSALYLCASSPGLTSDTQYFGPGTRLTVL.

The table lists this clonotype with a few counts. This chain uses TRBV7-9 with TRBJ2-7; TRBD1 agrees at 8 bases. V dropped 4 bases and J dropped 3; count of bases not matched to a gene: 5. Germline loops: CDR1 SEHNR, CDR2 FQNEAQ (reference sequence). This CDR3 region has 14 residues. Here the CDR3 reads CASSSGQGHYEQYF. CDR3 nucleotide sequence: TGTGCCAGCAGCTCAGGACAGGGACACTACGAGCAGTACTTC.

This clonotype occurred a few times. The J gene is TRBJ1-1, the V gene TRBV20-1; D possibly corresponds to TRBD1 (5 bases). From germline, CDR1 is DFQATT and CDR2 SNEGSKA (reference sequence). The CDR3 runs to 17 residues. The germline V and J ends were trimmed by 3 bases and 0 bases, with 20 bases remaining between them. The CDR3 DNA is TGCAGTGCTAGCCCGGACAAAAGAGGACGATTGAACACTGAAGCTTTCTTT. This sequence encodes CSASPDKRGRLNTEAFF.

The chain carries TRBV20-1 and TRBJ2-3; 8 positions match TRBD2. After removal of 6 bases from V and 0 bases from J, the junction contained 2 bases not matched to a gene. CDR3 length equals 13 residues. Germline CDR1 DFQATT, CDR2 SNEGSKA (reference sequence). In DNA, the CDR3 is TGCAGTGCAACTAGCGGAAGCACAGATACGCAGTATTTT. Amino acids: CSATSGSTDTQYF.

The sample holds a few counts of this clonotype. The rearrangement links TRBV18 to TRBJ1-1; perhaps TRBD1 as D (5 bases). Between the trimmed V and J ends, which lost 0 bases and 0 bases, there was a span of 8 bases. Germline CDR1 KGHSH, CDR2 LQKENI. The CDR3 is made up of 15 amino acids. CDR3 sequence (DNA): TGTGCCAGCTCACCACCGGGACGGCTGAACACTGAAGCTTTCTTT. This gives the protein CASSPPGRLNTEAFF.

The chain joins TRBV5-1 to TRBJ2-3; the D gene is possibly TRBD1 (6 bases). With 0 bases removed from V and 3 bases from J, the gap between germline ends came to 14 bases. The CDR3 runs to 16 residues. Germline V gene lookup returns CDR1 SGHRS and CDR2 YFSETQ. The CDR3 DNA follows: TGCGCCAGCAGCTTGGGGACAGCCGCTAAAACAGATACGCAGTATTTT. Translated, it gives CASSLGTAAKTDTQYF.

This clonotype was seen a handful of times. V and J are TRBV18 and TRBJ2-1, with 13 bases identical to TRBD2. This CDR3 contains 17 residues. The V and J ends lost 3 bases and 5 bases, in that order; junction bases with no gene match: 7. Germline CDR1 reads KGHSH; CDR2 reads LQKENI. Here the CDR3 DNA reads TGTGCCAGCTCACCCACTGCACTAGCGGGGGGGAACAATGAGCAGTTCTTC. It is translated as CASSPTALAGGNNEQFF.

This clonotype was detected a few times. This chain links TRBV12-3 or TRBV12-4 with TRBJ1-1; TRBD1 aligns across 11 bases. This CDR3 comprises 15 residues. The trim removed 4 bases at V and 4 bases at J, leaving 5 bases unmatched. The CDR3 is CASSWTGGTITEAFF. The CDR3 DNA sequence: TGTGCCAGCAGTTGGACAGGGGGCACCATCACTGAAGCTTTCTTT.

The chain carries TRBV6-5 and TRBJ1-1; 7 bases fit TRBD1. There are 14 residues in the CDR3. V gave up 6 bases and J gave up 11 bases; unmatched junction bases: 15. Per germline, CDR1 MNHEY and CDR2 SVGAGI. CDR3 nucleotide sequence: TGTGCCAGCAGACCACGACAGGGATCTATCCAGGCTTTCTTT. It specifies CASRPRQGSIQAFF.